This T cell receptor beta chain is drawn from a study of blood T cell repertoires in COVID-19. Study overall: Collection of acute and convalescent COVID-19 samples took place in the United States, Italy and Spain. Sources were T cells, B-cell-depleted T cells, or PBMCs; the material itself was cDNA or gDNA.

This CDR3 comprises 12 residues. CDR1 is WSHSY and CDR2 is SAAADI in the germline V gene. The V gene lost 5 bases and the J gene lost 7 bases, with 6 bases spanning the gap. Remarks on this clone: The identical CDR3 is also encoded by other nucleotide sequences in the sample.

Per the original data handling: Amplification from reference gene primers served as the basis for estimated nucleated cell counts. Sequencing used immunoSEQ multiplex PCR; TCRdb keeps in-frame clones, though not all of them. V, J and clone size were drawn from that table, and D and trimming were deduced from the DNA. The sample lists some 150,000 clones; around 84% were seen once. The J gene is TRBJ1-6, the V gene TRBV10-2; weak D call: TRBD1 (6 bases). The clonotype comes from a man in his forties with acute or convalescent COVID-19. Source material: peripheral blood. This chain's CDR3 is CASSTGNSPLHF. The CDR3 nucleotides are TGCGCCAGCAGTACAGGGAATTCACCCCTCCACTTT.